Listed below are T cell receptor beta chains from one sample, sequenced in a study of cytomegalovirus exposure and HLA in healthy donors. Sequencing used immunoSEQ multiplex PCR; TCRdb keeps in-frame clones, though not all of them. The sample holds about 220,000 clones, about 74% seen once. Source material: PBMCs. These receptors were taken from a woman aged 25 to 39 in good health and CMV-seronegative. CDR3s leave out the opening cysteine and the closing phenylalanine or tryptophan.

j_call v_call cdr3_aa
TRBJ1-3 TRBV18 ASSPGLRSGNTIY
TRBJ2-7 TRBV6-5 ASRAGTRGHEQY
TRBJ2-7 TRBV5-4 ASRLPIPGQSRHEQY
TRBJ1-6 TRBV10-3 AISDGQGYSPLH
TRBJ1-3 TRBV29-1 SVGLAGNTIY
TRBJ2-5 TRBV9 ASSVDNQETQY
TRBJ1-1 TRBV7-6 ASSLATSTEAF
TRBJ2-5 TRBV4-1 ASSSLERGGQETQY
TRBJ2-7 TRBV7-2 ASSIRAGTEFYEQY
TRBJ2-7 TRBV7-9 SSTPGQGAYEQY
TRBJ2-7 TRBV19 ASQVWGQGNEQY
TRBJ1-2 TRBV19 ATNPQGPSGYT
TRBJ2-5 TRBV5-1 ASSFPSRAQY
TRBJ2-5 TRBV7-2 ASSPVRLAGDFGETQY
TRBJ2-3 TRBV27 ASGAFIEGTDTQY
TRBJ1-2 TRBV30 AWSYGIQGVGYT
TRBJ1-2 TRBV19 ASSTRGQGGYGYT
TRBJ2-5 TRBV10-2 ASSGQQETQY
TRBJ1-2 TRBV5-6 ASSVPGLLYLYGYT
TRBJ1-3 TRBV6-1 ASNTGQISGNTIY
TRBJ2-1 TRBV7-2 ASSSRTSGGRYEQF
TRBJ2-2 TRBV19 ASTASGVNTGELF
TRBJ1-2 TRBV19 ASTPSDRGNYGYT